This T cell receptor beta chain was profiled in a study of cytomegalovirus exposure and HLA in healthy donors. For this clone: Its antigen is still unknown.

Study-wide results and caveats: Listed as cytomegalovirus-associated were 164 TCR beta chains. Most TCR sequences showed up rarely, but some public TCRs showed up in many donors.

Assay used: immunoSEQ multiplex PCR; TCRdb lists only in-frame clones, some missing. The top ten clones hold 10% of a sample with 150,000 to 200,000 clones, approximately 84% of them seen once. Sequences were obtained from PBMCs. The clonotype originates from a young man in good health and CMV-seropositive.

The CDR3 DNA is TGTGCCAGCAGCTTAGGGGGGAGGAACCACAATGAGCAGTTCTTC. Its protein product is CASSLGGRNHNEQFF. The chain employs TRBV11-3 and TRBJ2-1; weak D call: TRBD2 (6 bases). CDR3 length: 15 residues. Germline loops: CDR1 SGHNT, CDR2 YENEEA. Trimming left V 1 base short and J 5 bases short, with 12 bases between.